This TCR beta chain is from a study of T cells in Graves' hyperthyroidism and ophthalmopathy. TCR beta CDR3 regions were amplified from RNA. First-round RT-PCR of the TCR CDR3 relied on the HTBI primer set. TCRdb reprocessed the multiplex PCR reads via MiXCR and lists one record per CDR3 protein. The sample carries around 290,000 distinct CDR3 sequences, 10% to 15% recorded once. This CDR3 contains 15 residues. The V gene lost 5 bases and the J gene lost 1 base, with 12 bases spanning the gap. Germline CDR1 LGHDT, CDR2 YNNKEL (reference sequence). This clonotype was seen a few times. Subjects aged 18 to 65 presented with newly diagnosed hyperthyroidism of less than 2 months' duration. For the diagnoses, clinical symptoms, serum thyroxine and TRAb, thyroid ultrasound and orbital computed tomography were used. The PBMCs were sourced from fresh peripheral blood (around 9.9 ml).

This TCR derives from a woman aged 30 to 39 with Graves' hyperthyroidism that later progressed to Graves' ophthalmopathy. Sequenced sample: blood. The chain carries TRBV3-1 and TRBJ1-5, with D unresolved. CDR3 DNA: TGTGCCAGCAGCAAACGGACCGGCAGCAATCAGCCCCAGCATTTT. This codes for CASSKRTGSNQPQHF.